This passage covers 32 T cell receptor beta chains from one sample sequenced in a study of cytomegalovirus exposure and HLA in healthy donors. Amplification used 60 Vbeta primers and 13 Jbeta primers. Clones were read by immunoSEQ multiplex PCR, and TCRdb kept only the in-frame ones, dropping some. This sample's clone table lists roughly 100,000 clones. Sequencing input: PBMCs. The receptor source for this set is a middle-aged man in good health and CMV-seronegative.

The chain employs TRBV7-2 and TRBJ2-5, with 9 positions matching TRBD2. V was pared by 1 base and J by 5 bases, with 2 bases of the junction left unmatched. The CDR3 is 14 residues long. From germline, CDR1 is SGHTA and CDR2 FQGNSA. CDR3 DNA sequence: TGTGCCAGCAGCTTAGGAGGGACTAGCGAGACCCAGTACTTC. Translation gives CASSLGGTSETQYF. The entire variable domain, with the rest obtained from reference TRBV7-2 and TRBJ2-5, is as follows: GAGVSQSPSNKVTEKGKDVELRCDPISGHTALYWYRQSLGQGLEFLIYFQGNSAPDKSGLPSDRFSAERTGGSVSTLTIQRTQQEDSAVYLCASSLGGTSETQYFGPGTRLLVL.

The rearrangement links TRBV4-3 to TRBJ2-1; 8 bases agree with TRBD1. V lost 0 bases to trimming and J lost 7 bases; unmatched junction nucleotides: 5. Germline CDR1 is LGHNA and CDR2 is YSLEER. This CDR3 contains 15 residues. The CDR3 nucleotides are TGCGCCAGCAGCCAAGACCTTCGACAGGGGAATGAGCAGTTCTTC. Protein product: CASSQDLRQGNEQFF.

The CDR3 protein is CASSSRDRVSYEQYF. In nucleotides, the CDR3 is TGTGCCAGCAGCTCCCGGGACAGGGTGTCCTACGAGCAGTACTTC. The rearrangement uses TRBV7-2 and TRBJ2-7; the match to TRBD1 covers 9 bases. V was pared by 4 bases and J by 1 base, with 5 bases of the junction left unmatched. Germline CDR1 SGHTA, CDR2 FQGNSA. The CDR3 consists of 15 residues.

The V and J genes are TRBV6-1 and TRBJ2-3; D remains ambiguous. Trimming took 2 bases from V and 2 from J, leaving 14 bases between them. The CDR3 extends over 16 amino acids. From germline, CDR1 is MNHNS and CDR2 SASEGT. CDR3 in DNA: TGTGCCAGCAGTGAAATGGTAGCATGGTACACAGATACGCAGTATTTT. It translates to CASSEMVAWYTDTQYF.

The rearrangement uses TRBV6-4 and TRBJ2-1; 13 bases match TRBD2. J gave up 7 bases and V 3 bases, and 6 bases lay outside the gene matches. Germline V gene sequence: CDR1 MRHNA, CDR2 SNTAGT. The CDR3 sequence is 16 residues long. This CDR3 reads CASSETSGGAVNEQFF. Written as DNA, the CDR3 is TGTGCCAGCAGTGAAACTAGCGGGGGGGCCGTGAATGAGCAGTTCTTC.

The chain has TRBV15 and TRBJ1-2; D gene unclear. V lost 0 bases and J lost 5, with 13 bases in between. CDR3 length equals 15 residues. Germline CDR1 is LNHNV and CDR2 is YYDKDF (reference sequence). CDR3 loop: CATSREPTKEYGYTF. The CDR3 DNA sequence: TGTGCCACCAGCAGAGAGCCAACCAAGGAGTATGGCTACACCTTC.

This sequence joins TRBV5-4 and TRBJ1-2, with a weak D call TRBD1 (6 bases). The length of the CDR3 is 13 residues. Germline V gives CDR1 SGHNT, CDR2 YYREEE (reference sequence). V was pared by 2 bases and J by 2 bases, with 7 bases between. Written as DNA, the CDR3 is TGTGCCAGCAGCTTTGACAGGAACTATGGCTACACCTTC. Residues: CASSFDRNYGYTF.

J is TRBJ1-1 and V is TRBV5-1, with TRBD1 identical over 8 bases. Trimming cost V 4 bases and J 8 bases; bases outside gene matches: 7. This CDR3 region has 13 residues. Per the germline V gene, CDR1 is SGHRS and CDR2 is YFSETQ. CDR3 sequence (DNA): TGCGCCAGCAGCCAAAGGACAGGGAAGGAAGCTTTCTTT. This encodes CASSQRTGKEAFF.

V usage is TRBV5-4 and J usage is TRBJ1-3, with D unclear. The CDR3 consists of 14 residues. With 0 bases removed from V and 4 bases from J, the gap between germline ends came to 8 bases. Germline loops: CDR1 SGHNT, CDR2 YYREEE (reference sequence). CDR3: CASSLVGAGNTIYF. The DNA of the CDR3 is TGTGCCAGCAGCTTGGTTGGAGCGGGAAACACCATATATTTT.

The chain combines TRBV27 with TRBJ2-7; possibly TRBD2 for D (5 bases). The CDR3 has 11 residues. CDR1 and CDR2 (germline): MNHEY, SMNVEV (reference sequence). Trimming stripped 7 bases from V and 5 bases from J, with 9 bases between. The CDR3: CASTEGDEQYF. The DNA for the CDR3 is TGTGCCAGCACAGAGGGTGACGAGCAGTACTTC.

V and J are TRBV4-2 and TRBJ2-3, with 9 bases that match TRBD2. The germline V gene encodes CDR1 LGHNA and CDR2 YNFKEQ. CDR3 length: 16 residues. V dropped 8 bases and J dropped 9; count of bases not matched to a gene: 18. The CDR3: CASGTYSGGTAGTQYF. The DNA of the CDR3 is TGTGCCAGCGGGACTTATAGCGGGGGAACCGCAGGGACGCAGTATTTT.

The gene calls are TRBV18 and TRBJ1-5; D call uncertain. Germline V gene lookup returns CDR1 KGHSH and CDR2 LQKENI. This CDR3 is 13 amino acids long. Trimming took 3 bases from V and 5 from J, leaving 8 bases between them. The CDR3 region has the DNA TGTGCCAGCTCACCGGGAGAGGATCAGCCCCAGCATTTT. This encodes CASSPGEDQPQHF. The full variable domain, its missing parts supplied by reference TRBV18 and TRBJ1-5, is NAGVMQNPRHLVRRRGQEARLRCSPMKGHSHVYWYRQLPEEGLKFMVYLQKENIIDESGMPKERFSAEFPKEGPSILRIQQVVRGDSAAYFCASSPGEDQPQHFGDGTRLSIL.

The CDR3: CAWSVGGDVLTF. CDR3 nucleotide sequence: TGTGCCTGGAGTGTAGGGGGAGACGTCCTGACTTTC. V and J are TRBV30 and TRBJ2-6, with D possibly being TRBD1 (6 bases). The CDR3 extends over 12 amino acids. CDR1 GTSNPN and CDR2 SVGIG come from the germline V gene (reference sequence). V gave up 0 bases and J gave up 11 bases, with 8 bases separating them. Full variable domain (remainder filled in from reference TRBV30 and TRBJ2-6): SQTIHQWPATLVQPVGSPLSLECTVEGTSNPNLYWYRQAAGRGLQLLFYSVGIGQISSEVPQNLSASRPQDRQFILSSKKLLLSDSGFYLCAWSVGGDVLTFGAGSRLTVL.

The chain links TRBV29-1 to TRBJ1-1; D is possibly TRBD1 (5 bases). CDR3 length: 15 amino acids. The V end lost 6 bases, the J end lost 7 bases, and 24 bases lay between the germline ends. Per germline, CDR1 SQVTM and CDR2 ANQGSEA. CDR3: CSVTMGGTSSVEAFF. The DNA for the CDR3 is TGCAGCGTCACGATGGGGGGGACGTCAAGTGTTGAAGCTTTCTTT.

CDR3 DNA sequence: TGTGCCAGTAGCCCTAGCGACTCCTACAATGAGCAGTTCTTC. Translation: CASSPSDSYNEQFF. The chain couples TRBV19 to TRBJ2-1, with D maybe TRBD2 (6 bases). Germline V gives CDR1 LNHDA, CDR2 SQIVND (reference sequence). With 6 bases removed from V and 0 bases from J, the gap between germline ends came to 9 bases. The CDR3 runs 14 residues.

The chain has TRBV30 and TRBJ2-5; 7 bases align to TRBD1. This CDR3 contains 13 residues. V trimming: 1 base; J trimming: 4 bases; junction bases outside the gene matches: 3. Germline CDR1 GTSNPN, CDR2 SVGIG (reference sequence). This chain's CDR3 is CAWSGNRGETQYF. The CDR3, as DNA: TGTGCCTGGAGTGGAAACAGGGGAGAGACCCAGTACTTC.

The chain couples TRBV10-2 to TRBJ2-6; TRBD1 agrees at 8 bases. Germline-derived CDR1 and CDR2 are WSHSY and SAAADI. The CDR3 length is 16 residues. J gave up 0 bases and V 7 bases, and 5 bases lay outside the gene matches. The CDR3 DNA reads as TGCGCCAGCAAGACAGGGGAGAGCTCTGGGGCCAACGTCCTGACTTTC. Translation gives CASKTGESSGANVLTF.

This sequence joins TRBV6-5 and TRBJ2-7; 8 bases are shared with TRBD2. In germline, CDR1 is MNHEY, CDR2 SVGAGI. The V segment lost 2 bases and the J segment 3 bases; nucleotides outside the gene matches: 3. The CDR3 is 14 amino acids. The CDR3 region has the DNA TGTGCCAGCAGTTACACTAGCGGCATCTACGAGCAGTACTTC. This gives the protein CASSYTSGIYEQYF.

CDR3 sequence: CASSPGDRVGYGYTF. In DNA, the CDR3 is TGTGCCAGCTCACCAGGGGACAGGGTTGGCTATGGCTACACCTTC. The gene calls are TRBV18 and TRBJ1-2, with 9 nucleotides matching TRBD1. Trimming at V came to 2 bases and at J to 4 bases, leaving 5 bases not matched to a gene. CDR1 and CDR2 from the germline V gene are KGHSH and LQKENI. The CDR3 extends over 15 amino acids.

The chain links TRBV15 to TRBJ1-5; 11 bases line up with TRBD1. Germline assignment: CDR1 LNHNV and CDR2 YYDKDF (reference sequence). The V gene end was trimmed by 0 bases and the J gene end by 9 bases; junction bases not matched to a gene: 4. This CDR3 region has 15 residues. The CDR3 protein is CATSRDTGTGGPQHF. In DNA, the CDR3 is TGTGCCACCAGCAGAGACACCGGGACAGGGGGGCCCCAGCATTTT.

V and J are TRBV10-3 and TRBJ2-7; 9 bases agree with TRBD1. The CDR3 has 19 residues. Germline CDR1 reads ENHRY; CDR2 reads SYGVKD. V shed 4 bases, J shed 1 base, and the junction held 17 bases outside the gene matches. The CDR3 loop is CAISASIGTGHSSSYEQYF. The CDR3 bases are TGTGCCATCAGTGCCTCGATCGGGACAGGGCACAGCTCGTCCTACGAGCAGTACTTC.

This chain joins TRBV5-1 and TRBJ2-1; possibly TRBD2 for D (6 bases). CDR3 length: 15 amino acids. The ends were cut back, 1 base at V and 8 bases at J, with 16 bases in the middle. Germline V CDR1 and CDR2: SGHRS, YFSETQ. CDR3 region: CASSLRMGGRDEQFF. DNA for the CDR3: TGCGCCAGCAGCTTGCGAATGGGGGGTCGCGATGAGCAGTTCTTC.

This sequence joins TRBV7-2 and TRBJ2-1; 9 positions agree with TRBD2. Looked up from germline, CDR1 is SGHTA and CDR2 is FQGNSA. Trimming at V came to 3 bases and at J to 6 bases, leaving 3 bases not matched to a gene. The CDR3 loop spans 14 amino acids. The CDR3 spells CASSFPTSGNEQFF. The DNA for the CDR3 is TGTGCCAGCAGCTTCCCGACTAGCGGCAATGAGCAGTTCTTC.

The rearrangement links TRBV2 to TRBJ1-1, with 7 bases matching TRBD1. Trimming took 6 bases from V and 3 from J; bases not matched to a gene: 7. Germline V gives CDR1 SNHLY, CDR2 FYNNEI. The CDR3 has 14 amino acids. This chain's CDR3 is CASRGGQIYTEAFF. CDR3 in DNA: TGTGCCAGCAGGGGGGGACAGATTTACACTGAAGCTTTCTTT. The full variable domain, its missing parts supplied by reference TRBV2 and TRBJ1-1, is EPEVTQTPSHQVTQMGQEVILRCVPISNHLYFYWYRQILGQKVEFLVSFYNNEISEKSEIFDDQFSVERPDGSNFTLKIRSTKLEDSAMYFCASRGGQIYTEAFFGQGTRLTVV.

This chain connects TRBV5-1 to TRBJ1-5; 9 bases align to TRBD1. The germline V gene encodes CDR1 SGHRS and CDR2 YFSETQ. The CDR3 extends over 21 amino acids. Germline trimming cut 5 bases from V and 0 bases from J; bases unmatched to any gene: 21. The CDR3 coding sequence is TGCGCCAGCAGTGGACAGGGGAAAGGGTTTAGATGGGTGCATAGCAATCAGCCCCAGCATTTT. Its translation is CASSGQGKGFRWVHSNQPQHF.

The chain recombines TRBV27 with TRBJ2-7, with TRBD2 matching over 11 bases. The junction had 11 bases not matched to a gene; V was cut back by 6 bases and J by 4 bases. The germline CDR1 and CDR2 sequences are MNHEY and SMNVEV (reference sequence). CDR3 length equals 16 residues. The CDR3 bases are TGTGCCAGCAGCCGATCGCTCCTAGCGGGAGGATACGAGCAGTACTTC. Protein: CASSRSLLAGGYEQYF.

The chain combines TRBV2 with TRBJ2-3; maybe TRBD2 (5 bases). The CDR3 contains 15 residues. From germline, CDR1 is SNHLY and CDR2 FYNNEI. V lost 3 bases, J lost 2 bases, and 12 bases lay in between. Here the CDR3 DNA reads TGTGCCAGCAGTGATCCCGGGATACCCACAGATACGCAGTATTTT. Translating gives CASSDPGIPTDTQYF.

The rearrangement joins TRBV18 to TRBJ2-5, with D possibly being TRBD2 (5 bases). CDR3 length equals 13 residues. V was cut by 5 bases and J by 5 bases, with 12 bases left in between. Germline V lookup: CDR1 KGHSH, CDR2 LQKENI. The chain's CDR3 is CASSESEGETQYF. CDR3 sequence (DNA): TGTGCCAGCTCAGAGAGTGAGGGCGAGACCCAGTACTTC.

This chain uses TRBV5-4 with TRBJ1-4; D is possibly TRBD1 (5 bases). V lost 4 bases and J 7 bases, leaving 14 bases between the germline ends. The CDR3 length is 14 residues. Germline V CDR1 and CDR2: SGHNT, YYREEE (reference sequence). The CDR3 loop reads CASSAGRPVEKLFF. DNA of the CDR3: TGTGCCAGCAGCGCGGGACGGCCGGTTGAAAAACTGTTTTTT.

The chain links TRBV5-1 to TRBJ1-1; 7 bases match TRBD1. This CDR3 spans 15 amino acids. The J segment lost 1 base and the V segment lost 4 bases, leaving 7 bases of the junction unmatched. Germline V CDR1 and CDR2: SGHRS, YFSETQ. CDR3 DNA sequence: TGCGCCAGCAGCGGGCGGACAGGCGGGAACACTGAAGCTTTCTTT. This translates into CASSGRTGGNTEAFF.

The J gene is TRBJ2-5, the V gene TRBV5-5; 13 nucleotides line up with TRBD2. Germline CDR1 is SGHKS and CDR2 is YYEKEE (reference sequence). V shed 4 bases and J 4 bases; nucleotides not matched to a gene: 7. CDR3 length: 16 amino acids. CDR3 DNA sequence: TGTGCCAGCAGCCCGTGGACTAGCGGGAGTTCAGAGACCCAGTACTTC. It codes for CASSPWTSGSSETQYF.

The chain uses TRBV11-2 and TRBJ2-5; 7 bases line up with TRBD2. The CDR3 contains 15 residues. Germline V gene sequence: CDR1 SGHAT, CDR2 FQNNGV. The J segment lost 4 bases and the V segment lost 2 bases, leaving 7 bases of the junction unmatched. The CDR3 loop reads CASSLRRGIGETQYF. In DNA form, the CDR3 reads TGTGCCAGCAGCTTAAGGCGGGGGATTGGAGAGACCCAGTACTTC.